This T cell receptor (beta chain) was recorded in a study of T cell clonality in common variable immunodeficiency. Clones were sequenced by immunoSEQ multiplex PCR, and TCRdb holds only the in-frame ones, with some missing. The data show some 38,000 clones, with none appearing a single time. A word on this clone: Mismatch with germline at one junction end may stem from a read error.

What was sequenced was peripheral blood mononuclear cells. The TCR comes from a person aged 18 to 70 in good health.

CDR3 region: CAGSVGQGAGYTF. The sequenced CDR3 bases are TGCGCCGGCAGCGTCGGTCAGGGGGCTGGC. The chain joins TRBV5-1 to TRBJ1-2; 8 bases match TRBD1. The CDR3 is cut off 3 residues early in the read; its end comes from the germline J gene. The germline gives CDR1 SGHRS, CDR2 YFSETQ. The CDR3 is made up of 13 amino acids. The full variable domain, in which reference TRBV5-1 and TRBJ1-2 provide the parts outside the CDR3, is KAGVTQTPRYLIKTRGQQVTLSCSPISGHRSVSWYQQTPGQGLQFLFEYFSETQRNKGNFPGRFSGRQFSNSRSEMNVSTLELGDSALYLCAGSVGQGAGYTFGSGTRLTVV.